The T cell receptor beta chain under discussion was sequenced for a study of OX40 agonist ivuxolimab in advanced cancers. Trimming pared 3 bases from V and 7 bases from J, leaving 16 bases between. In germline, CDR1 is KGHSH, CDR2 LQKENI. CDR3 length: 15 amino acids. This clone was recorded once. Repertoires were generated with immunoSEQ multiplex PCR, while TCRdb's copy carries only in-frame clones and drops some. This repertoire shows under 20,000 clones, roughly 80% found once; its top ten account for around an eighth. Sample: CD4+ or CD8+ T cells sorted from blood, taken in a trial of the OX40 agonist ivuxolimab. The receptor was isolated from an adult with an advanced solid tumor such as melanoma, head and neck, liver or kidney cancer. The chain couples TRBV18 to TRBJ2-1; tentative D call: TRBD2 (6 bases). CDR3 DNA: TGTGCCAGCTCACCGTTCGGGGGTGGGGATAATGAGCAGTTCTTC. Its translation: CASSPFGGGDNEQFF.